This TCR beta chain was recovered during a study of patients and donors after allogeneic stem cell transplantation. TCRdb reprocessed the RT-PCR reads with MiXCR, giving one entry per CDR3 protein. The repertoire holds 150,000 to 250,000 distinct CDR3 sequences, with around 41% as singletons. The CDR3 is 17 amino acids. Trimming cost V 7 bases and J 3 bases, with 21 bases left between them. Sample: blood, either unsorted or a sorted T cell fraction (not recorded which). The chain uses TRBV12-3 or TRBV12-4 and TRBJ1-4, with D possibly matching TRBD1 (5 bases). This clonotype was obtained from a human donor who was either an allogeneic HSCT recipient or a stem cell or donor lymphocyte infusion donor (not recorded which). It is not recorded whose cells these are; they may come from a transplant donor. The CDR3 sequence is CASTHPGTPSSNEKLFF. The CDR3 DNA follows: TGTGCCAGCACCCACCCCGGGACTCCCAGTTCTAATGAAAAACTGTTTTTT.